One T cell receptor beta chain is described in this entry. Its antigen is unidentified. CDR3 length: 15 residues. Germline-derived CDR1 and CDR2 are SGDLS and YYNGEE. Trimming stripped 0 bases from V and 4 bases from J, with 13 bases between. This sample is drawn from a study of CD8 T cells in ankylosing spondylitis. Study results and caveats: Made up of eight highly homologous variants, a TCR beta motif appeared characteristic of ankylosing spondylitis blood. Clones linked to disease were reported to show significant enrichment in matched ankylosing spondylitis synovial fluid.

Quantitative 5'-RACE with molecular barcodes was used to make the TCR beta libraries. Using its own MiXCR run on the 5' RACE reads, TCRdb lists one record per CDR3 protein. This sample has some 92,000 distinct CDR3 sequences, with more than 25% found just once. The J gene is TRBJ2-5, the V gene TRBV9; D possibly corresponds to TRBD2 (6 bases). Sequences were obtained from blood, either unsorted or a sorted T cell fraction (not recorded which). The sequence was collected from a male donor with ankylosing spondylitis or in good health (not recorded which). This CDR3 is CASSVEQEGRETQYF. As DNA, the CDR3 is TGTGCCAGCAGCGTAGAACAGGAGGGGAGAGAGACCCAGTACTTC. Full variable domain (missing parts from reference TRBV9 and TRBJ2-5): DSGVTQTPKHLITATGQRVTLRCSPRSGDLSVYWYQQSLDQGLQFLIQYYNGEERAKGNILERFSAQQFPDLHSELNLSSLELGDSALYFCASSVEQEGRETQYFGPGTRLLVL.